This TCR beta chain was captured by sequencing in a study of glioma-infiltrating T cells after dendritic cell vaccination. Across the whole study: Between the early 2000s and the early 2010s, patients got autologous tumor lysate-pulsed dendritic cell vaccines. Findings and caveats of the study: Estimated pretreatment TIL content predicted outcome after dendritic cell vaccination.

The protocol was immunoSEQ multiplex PCR, while the TCRdb copy is restricted to in-frame clones and leaves out a portion. Among approximately 110,000 clones listed, around 90% were seen once. The CDR3 is 15 amino acids. V gave up 5 bases and J gave up 2 bases, with 15 bases separating them. In germline, CDR1 is MNHEY, CDR2 SMNVEV (reference sequence). Time point described: after dendritic cell vaccination, including at tumor progression/relapse. No glioblastoma patient carried an isocitrate dehydrogenase mutation. This clone was observed a few times. Its antigen is not known. The sample was blood, taken after dendritic cell vaccination. This clonotype was sampled from a human donor with glioblastoma. The chain carries TRBV27 and TRBJ2-5, with D maybe TRBD2 (6 bases). The CDR3 region has the DNA TGTGCCAGCAGTCACTACCCGGGGACTCAAGAGACCCAGTACTTC. Amino acids: CASSHYPGTQETQYF.